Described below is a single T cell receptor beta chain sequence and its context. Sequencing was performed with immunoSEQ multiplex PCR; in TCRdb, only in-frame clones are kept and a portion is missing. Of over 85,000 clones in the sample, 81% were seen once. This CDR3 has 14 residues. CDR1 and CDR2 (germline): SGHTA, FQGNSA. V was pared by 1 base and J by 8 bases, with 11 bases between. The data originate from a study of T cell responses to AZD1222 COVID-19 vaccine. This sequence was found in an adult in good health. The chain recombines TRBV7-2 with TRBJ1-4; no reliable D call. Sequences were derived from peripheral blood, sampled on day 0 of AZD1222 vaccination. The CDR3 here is CASSLGGFGEKLFF. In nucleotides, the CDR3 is TGTGCCAGCAGCTTAGGTGGTTTCGGAGAAAAACTGTTTTTT.